This TCR beta chain originates from a study of graft-versus-host responses after intestinal transplantation. A word on this clone: Its antigen is not known.

TCRdb's copy holds only in-frame clones and misses some; the assay was immunoSEQ multiplex PCR. Of over 120,000 clones detected, over 90% appear once; the ten largest clones hold roughly 0.2%. Study-wide results and limits: GvH clones appeared in recipient marrow, some first in ileum or blood.

V was cut by 5 bases and J by 1 base, with 12 bases left in between. In germline, CDR1 is MDHEN, CDR2 SYDVKM. CDR3 size: 15 residues. Sequenced material: unstimulated CD4+ T cells sorted from spleen or lymph node cells, taken before intestinal transplant. This clonotype was obtained from a human donor who received an intestinal transplant. The chain joins TRBV28 to TRBJ1-5, with a tentative D call TRBD1 (5 bases). This CDR3 is CASSLTGRSNQPQHF. In nucleotides, the CDR3 is TGTGCCAGCAGTCTCACAGGACGGAGCAATCAGCCCCAGCATTTT.